Below are 5 T cell receptor beta chains sequenced from a single sample in a study of cytomegalovirus exposure and HLA in healthy donors. The primer mix had 60 Vbeta and 13 Jbeta primers. Clones were read by immunoSEQ multiplex PCR, and TCRdb kept only the in-frame ones, dropping some. The sample comprises approximately 150,000 clones, 60% to 80% of which are singletons, and about a tenth rests with the top ten. Sequenced input: PBMCs. All receptors come from a man aged 18 to 30 in good health and CMV-seropositive.

This clone is a singleton in its sample. CDR3 in DNA: TGTGCCAGCAGTTATGGTGGACAGATTAGATATGGCTACACCTTC. Its protein is CASSYGGQIRYGYTF. This chain joins TRBV6-5 and TRBJ1-2, with D tentatively TRBD1 (6 bases). Between the trimmed V and J ends, which lost 3 bases and 5 bases, there was a span of 16 bases. Germline V gene sequence: CDR1 MNHEY, CDR2 SVGAGI. The CDR3 is 15 amino acids.

J is TRBJ2-5 and V is TRBV27, with TRBD2 matching 9 bases. V lost 4 bases, J lost 5 bases, and 11 bases stayed unmatched. The CDR3 extends over 16 amino acids. Germline V gene data show CDR1 as MNHEY and CDR2 as SMNVEV (reference sequence). CDR3 bases: TGTGCCAGCAGTTCACTAGGGGCGGGGGGGCGGGAGACCCAGTACTTC. Its translation: CASSSLGAGGRETQYF.

The V gene is TRBV30, the J gene TRBJ2-7; 8 nucleotides line up with TRBD1. The CDR3 extends over 14 amino acids. Trimming at V came to 8 bases and at J to 2 bases, leaving 11 bases not matched to a gene. Germline V gene data show CDR1 as GTSNPN and CDR2 as SVGIG (reference sequence). The CDR3 DNA follows: TGTGCCGGACGGTGGACAGGGTACACCTACGAGCAGTACTTC. Amino acids: CAGRWTGYTYEQYF.

The V gene is TRBV9, the J gene TRBJ1-3, with D maybe TRBD1 (5 bases). Trimming took off 4 bases at V and 4 bases at J, with 15 bases between the two ends. Germline CDR1 SGDLS, CDR2 YYNGEE. This CDR3 has 15 amino acids. In DNA, the CDR3 is TGTGCCAGCAGCACGACCGGGGGGTCGGGAAACACCATATATTTT. Protein: CASSTTGGSGNTIYF.

This chain joins TRBV9 and TRBJ2-2; tentative D call: TRBD2 (5 bases). Looked up from germline, CDR1 is SGDLS and CDR2 is YYNGEE. The CDR3 totals 16 residues. The V and J ends lost 0 bases and 0 bases respectively, with 9 bases between them. The CDR3, as DNA: TGTGCCAGCAGCGTAGAGAAGCGGACGAACACCGGGGAGCTGTTTTTT. Protein product: CASSVEKRTNTGELFF.